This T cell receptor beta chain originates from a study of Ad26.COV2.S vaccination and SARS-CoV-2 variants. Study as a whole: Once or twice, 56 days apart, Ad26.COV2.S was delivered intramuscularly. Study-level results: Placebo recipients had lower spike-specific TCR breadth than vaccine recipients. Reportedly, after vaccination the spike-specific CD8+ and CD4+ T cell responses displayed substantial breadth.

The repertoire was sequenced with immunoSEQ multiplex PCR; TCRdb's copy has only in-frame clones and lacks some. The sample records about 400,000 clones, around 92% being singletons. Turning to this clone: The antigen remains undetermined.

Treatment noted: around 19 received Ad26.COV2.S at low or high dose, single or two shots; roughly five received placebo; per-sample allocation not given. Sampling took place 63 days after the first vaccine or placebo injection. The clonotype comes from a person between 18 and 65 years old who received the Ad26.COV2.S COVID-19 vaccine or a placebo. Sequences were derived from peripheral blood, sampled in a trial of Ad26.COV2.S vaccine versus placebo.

The CDR3 DNA is TGCGCCAGCAGCCGAACCGGGCCTAACACTGAAGCTTTCTTT. It specifies CASSRTGPNTEAFF. The chain links TRBV4-3 to TRBJ1-1; D not resolved. The CDR3 contains 14 residues. The V end lost 4 bases, the J end lost 2 bases, and 11 bases lay between the germline ends. Germline CDR1 and CDR2: LGHNA and YSLEER.